These T cell receptor beta chains were read from a single sample in a study of spatial heterogeneity in lung cancer. TCRdb redid the calling of the 5' RACE reads with MiXCR, one entry per CDR3 protein. The sample yields 85,000 to 100,000 distinct CDR3 sequences, about an eighth seen once. The source was PBMCs, collected at surgery. The receptors derive from a male donor with early-stage non-small cell lung cancer. Both conserved end residues are part of each CDR3. D genes are given only for firm matches. The listing skips clone size in some rows; elsewhere it reads once, few, many or a size class.

j_call	v_call	d_call	clone_size	cdr3_nt	cdr3_aa
TRBJ2-2	TRBV15	TRBD1	many	TGTGCCACCAGCACGTCCGGGACAGGGGTTACCGGGGAGCTGTTTTTT	CATSTSGTGVTGELFF
TRBJ1-3	TRBV4-1	NA	few	TGCGCCAGCAGCCAAGTGGCTCGGCTTGACTCTGGAAACACCATATATTTT	CASSQVARLDSGNTIYF
TRBJ2-1	TRBV21-1	NA	NA	TGTGCCAGCAGCAAAGCGGTCCACCCTTGCTACAATGAGCAGTTCTTC	CASSKAVHPCYNEQFF
TRBJ2-3	TRBV24-1	NA	few	TGTGCCACCAGTGATTCCCAGGGGCCCACAGATACGCAGTATTTT	CATSDSQGPTDTQYF
TRBJ2-1	TRBV3-1	NA	few	TGTGCCAGCAGCCAAGCCGCTAGCTCCTACAATGAGCAGTTCTTC	CASSQAASSYNEQFF
TRBJ2-1	TRBV7-2	TRBD2	few	TGTGCCAGCAGTTTCTTAGCGGGGGATTACAATGAGCAGTTCTTC	CASSFLAGDYNEQFF
TRBJ2-1	TRBV12-3/TRBV12-4	TRBD2	few	TGTGCCAGCAGTGCGACTAGCTACGAGCAGTTCTTC	CASSATSYEQFF
TRBJ1-5	TRBV20-1	NA	few	TGCAGTGCACCCGGGGCCAACAATCAGCCCCAGCATTTT	CSAPGANNQPQHF
TRBJ2-7	TRBV6-1	NA	NA	TGTGCCAGCAGTGAATTTAGGTCCCTTGGTTGGGAGCAGTACTTC	CASSEFRSLGWEQYF
TRBJ2-7	TRBV28	NA	many	TGTGCCAGCAGTTACCGACAAGAGGTTCTCTTC	CASSYRQEVLF
TRBJ1-3	TRBV6-1	NA	few	TGTGCCAGCAGAAGGGACGCTGGAAACACCATATATTTT	CASRRDAGNTIYF
TRBJ2-2	TRBV12-3/TRBV12-4	NA	few	TGTGCCAGCAGCCAACTCACAAGGACCGGGGAGCTGTTTTTT	CASSQLTRTGELFF
TRBJ2-5	TRBV7-2	NA	NA	TGTGCCAGCAGCTTAGATGCAGGGTCCCAAGAGACCCAGTACTTC	CASSLDAGSQETQYF
TRBJ1-5	TRBV7-9	NA	few	TGTGCCAGCAGCCTAGGGAACAGGGTTTCAGAGCCCCAGCATTTT	CASSLGNRVSEPQHF
TRBJ1-1	TRBV27	TRBD1	once	TGTGCCAGCAGATACAGGGGATGGGCCACTGAAGCTTTCTTT	CASRYRGWATEAFF
TRBJ2-2	TRBV5-1	TRBD2	many	TGCGCCAGCAGCACGCCGGGAGGTGACACCGGGGAGCTGTTTTTT	CASSTPGGDTGELFF
TRBJ2-1	TRBV7-2	NA	few	TGTGCCAGCCTAGGGGCCCCGAGGCCCTACAATGAGCAGTTCTTC	CASLGAPRPYNEQFF
TRBJ1-4	TRBV7-2	NA	few	TGTGCCAACAGCTGGACGGGGCCAACTAATGAAAAACTGTTTTTT	CANSWTGPTNEKLFF
TRBJ2-3	TRBV29-1	TRBD2	NA	TGCAGCGTATCAATCAGCGGGACTGTCGATACGCAGTATTTT	CSVSISGTVDTQYF
TRBJ2-6	TRBV6-2/TRBV6-3	NA	few	TGTGCCAGCAGTTACCCTTCAGCCGGACGCTCCTCTGGGGCCAACGTCCTGACTTTC	CASSYPSAGRSSGANVLTF
TRBJ2-2	TRBV6-2/TRBV6-3	NA	many	TGTGCCAGCAGTTACTCGATGCCCGGGGAGCTGTTTTTT	CASSYSMPGELFF
TRBJ1-5	TRBV12-3/TRBV12-4	NA	many	TGTGCCAGCAGTTTAGAGGGGACGCCCCAGCATTTT	CASSLEGTPQHF
TRBJ1-2	TRBV4-3	NA	few	TGCGCCAGCAGCCAAGATAACGGGGGGCCTTATGGCTACACCTTC	CASSQDNGGPYGYTF
TRBJ2-3	TRBV9	TRBD2	NA	TGTGCCAGCAGCTTGACACAACATAGCGGGACCTTGAGAGATACGCAGTATTTT	CASSLTQHSGTLRDTQYF
TRBJ1-6	TRBV7-2	NA	NA	TGTGCCAGCAGCTTAGCGCCTTCCGGGACGGGAGATTCACCCCTCCACTTT	CASSLAPSGTGDSPLHF
TRBJ2-7	TRBV6-2/TRBV6-3	TRBD1	few	TGTGCCAGCAGGGCCGGGACAGGTTCCTACGAGCAGTACTTC	CASRAGTGSYEQYF
TRBJ1-1	TRBV7-9	TRBD1	NA	TGTGCCAGCAGCCCAGGGGGCGGCACTGAAGCTTTCTTT	CASSPGGGTEAFF
TRBJ2-7	TRBV7-2	TRBD1	few	TGTGCCAGCAGCTTAGGATACCCGACAGGGCTCGAGCAGTACTTC	CASSLGYPTGLEQYF
TRBJ2-1	TRBV20-1	NA	few	TGCAGTGCTAGAGACCCCGCAGGGACCTTTTCTTACAATGAGCAGTTCTTC	CSARDPAGTFSYNEQFF
TRBJ2-1	TRBV5-5	TRBD2	many	TGTGCCAGCAGCTTGGGTCTAGCGGGGGCCCTGGCATTCTTC	CASSLGLAGALAFF
TRBJ2-3	TRBV28	NA	NA	TGTGCCAGCAGTCCCCCGATGGGTTTGGCAGATACGCAGTATTTT	CASSPPMGLADTQYF
TRBJ2-7	TRBV19	NA	many	TGTGCCAGTAGTATGGACGGTCTGAGAAAATACGAGCAGTACTTC	CASSMDGLRKYEQYF
TRBJ2-1	TRBV7-3	NA	many	TGTGCCAGCAGCCCTTGGGCTAGCTACAATGAGCAGTTCTTC	CASSPWASYNEQFF
TRBJ2-1	TRBV28	TRBD2	many	TGTGCCAGCAGCCCCGGGGGCGGGAGGACTTCGGATGAGCAGTTCTTC	CASSPGGGRTSDEQFF
TRBJ1-6	TRBV2	NA	few	TGTGCCAGCAGTGAAGGGCAGGGGTCGGGATCACCCCTCCACTTT	CASSEGQGSGSPLHF
TRBJ2-7	TRBV14	NA	few	TGTGCCAGCAGCCAAGCTCAGGGTTACTACGAGCAGTACTTC	CASSQAQGYYEQYF
TRBJ1-4	TRBV2	NA	few	TGTGCCAGCGACAGTTTTGATGAAAAACTGTTTTTT	CASDSFDEKLFF
TRBJ2-4	TRBV6-1	NA	many	TGTGCCAGCAGTGAAGGCGGCAGCCACTCCTTCAAACAAAACATTCAGTACTTC	CASSEGGSHSFKQNIQYF
TRBJ1-2	TRBV7-6	NA	few	TGTGCCAGCTCTACTTATACCGCTGGCTACACCTTC	CASSTYTAGYTF
TRBJ2-3	TRBV7-3	NA	many	TGTGCCAGCAGCTCACCGGGCACAGATACGCAGTATTTT	CASSSPGTDTQYF
TRBJ1-5	TRBV28	NA	NA	TGTGCCAGCAGTTTGCTAACGGGTAGCAATCAGCCCCAGCATTTT	CASSLLTGSNQPQHF
TRBJ2-1	TRBV29-1	TRBD2	NA	TGCAGCGTTGCCGGGGGGACCTCCCTTCAGTGGCAGTTCTTC	CSVAGGTSLQWQFF
TRBJ2-5	TRBV19	TRBD2	few	TGTGCCGCCCCCCCGGGACTAGCGGTCCTGCCTCAAGAGACCCAGTACTTC	CAAPPGLAVLPQETQYF
TRBJ2-3	TRBV20-1	TRBD1	NA	TGCAGTGCTCCGGGACAGGGGAGGGCAGATACGCAGTATTTT	CSAPGQGRADTQYF
TRBJ1-2	TRBV4-2	NA	many	TGTGCCAGCAGCCAAGATCTGCCAGGGGCCAACTATGGCTACACCTTC	CASSQDLPGANYGYTF
TRBJ2-5	TRBV2	TRBD2	few	TGTGCCAGCAACGGACTAGCGGGCCAAGAGACCCAGTACTTC	CASNGLAGQETQYF
TRBJ2-7	TRBV9	NA	many	TGTGCCAGCAGCGAAGCCGGGACGGCTTCCTACGAGCAGTACTTC	CASSEAGTASYEQYF
TRBJ1-6	TRBV3-1	NA	NA	TGTGCCAGCAGCCAAATGATCTCACCCCTCCACTTT	CASSQMISPLHF
TRBJ2-7	TRBV29-1	TRBD2	NA	TGCAGCGTGGAGGAGGGGGCGCCTAATGTAGCGGGAGAAGGGGAGCAGTACTTC	CSVEEGAPNVAGEGEQYF
TRBJ1-5	TRBV6-2/TRBV6-3	NA	many	TGTGCCAGCAGTCCCAATAGCAATCAGCCCCAGCATTTT	CASSPNSNQPQHF
TRBJ1-6	TRBV6-6	NA	NA	TGTGCCAGCAGCGCGCTTAGCTCCTATAATTCACCCCTCCACTTT	CASSALSSYNSPLHF
TRBJ2-1	TRBV5-5	NA	many	TGTGCCAGCAGCTTGGGTAGCGTGCCCTACAATGAGCAGTTCTTC	CASSLGSVPYNEQFF
TRBJ2-2	TRBV20-1	NA	few	TGCAGTGCCCCGGACCAGAGGTCGACCGGGGAGCTGTTTTTT	CSAPDQRSTGELFF